What follows are 18 T cell receptor beta chains derived from one specimen sequenced in a study of T cells after posttransplantation cyclophosphamide. Data came from immunoSEQ multiplex PCR; TCRdb stores just in-frame clones and leaves some out. The sample holds about 66,000 clones; 80% to 95% are singletons and the top ten take 2.5% to 3%. Source material: PBMCs. Receptor source: a woman aged 25 to 39 in good health and a related stem cell transplant donor.

The chain recombines TRBV27 with TRBJ2-5; TRBD2 agrees at 9 bases. Germline V gene sequence: CDR1 MNHEY, CDR2 SMNVEV (reference sequence). This CDR3 contains 16 residues. With 5 bases clipped from V and 5 bases from J, the junction kept 12 bases outside the gene matches. CDR3 sequence reads: CASSASRRLAGETQYF. CDR3 DNA sequence: TGTGCCAGCAGTGCTTCGAGAAGGCTAGCGGGGGAGACCCAGTACTTC.

V and J are TRBV6-1 and TRBJ1-5, with TRBD1 matching over 8 bases. Trimming took 5 bases from V and 7 from J; bases not matched to a gene: 4. Germline CDR1 reads MNHNS; CDR2 reads SASEGT. The CDR3 loop spans 13 amino acids. CDR3 sequence: CASSLDREQPQHF. Here the CDR3 DNA reads TGTGCCAGCAGTTTGGACAGGGAACAGCCCCAGCATTTT.

The J gene is TRBJ1-5, the V gene TRBV19; 7 bases agree with TRBD1. This CDR3 has 14 amino acids. The ends lost 6 bases at V and 1 base at J; junction bases unmatched: 3. The germline CDR1 and CDR2 sequences are LNHDA and SQIVND (reference sequence). The CDR3 bases are TGTGCCAGTAGATCCAGGGGGAGCAATCAGCCCCAGCATTTT. Protein: CASRSRGSNQPQHF.

The chain has TRBV6-1 and TRBJ2-5; 7 nucleotides match TRBD1. The J call is uncertain, as TRBJ2-7 better fits the DNA end. Germline V gives CDR1 MNHNS, CDR2 SASEGT. The CDR3 spans 14 residues. The chain's CDR3 is CASSEGDSSYEQYF. Here the CDR3 DNA reads TGTGCCAGCAGTGAGGGGGACAGCTCCTACGAGCAGTACTTC.

The rearrangement joins TRBV5-5 to TRBJ1-2; no firm D call. Deletions cut 0 bases from V and 1 base from J, with 7 bases between. The CDR3 runs 14 residues. CDR1 and CDR2 (germline): SGHKS, YYEKEE (reference sequence). The CDR3 sequence: CASSLAGDNYGYTF. CDR3 nucleotides: TGTGCCAGCAGCTTGGCCGGGGATAACTATGGCTACACCTTC.

This sequence joins TRBV7-3 and TRBJ2-3; the match to TRBD1 covers 8 bases. Germline-derived CDR1 and CDR2 are SGHTA and FQGTGA. V gave up 7 bases and J gave up 4 bases; unmatched junction bases: 10. The CDR3 contains 15 residues. Here the CDR3 DNA reads TGTGCCAGCAACGTACAGGGGGTTGCCCCAGATACGCAGTATTTT. Its protein product is CASNVQGVAPDTQYF.

This rearrangement joins TRBV7-9 to TRBJ1-1; TRBD1 matches at 9 bases. V shed 5 bases, J shed 0 bases, and the junction held 7 bases outside the gene matches. Per the germline V gene, CDR1 is SEHNR and CDR2 is FQNEAQ (reference sequence). This CDR3 region has 16 residues. In nucleotides, the CDR3 is TGTGCCAGCAGCCACCGGACAGGGGCTATGAACACTGAAGCTTTCTTT. This encodes CASSHRTGAMNTEAFF.

V and J are TRBV4-3 and TRBJ1-5, with D possibly TRBD1 on 6 matching bases. The V gene lost 4 bases and the J gene lost 7 bases, with 11 bases spanning the gap. The CDR3 spans 13 residues. Germline-derived CDR1 and CDR2 are LGHNA and YSLEER. The CDR3 protein is CASSRNREQPQHF. In DNA form, the CDR3 reads TGCGCCAGCAGCCGAAACAGGGAACAGCCCCAGCATTTT.

CDR3 sequence reads: CASSQDSQNSPLHF. CDR3 nucleotides: TGCGCCAGCAGCCAAGATAGTCAGAATTCACCCCTCCACTTT. The chain joins TRBV4-3 to TRBJ1-6; no firm D call. Germline-derived CDR1 and CDR2 are LGHNA and YSLEER. The CDR3 length is 14 residues. Trimming cost V 0 bases and J 7 bases, with 7 bases left between them.

V gene TRBV11-1 combines with J gene TRBJ1-3, with D hard to call. Germline loops: CDR1 SGHAT, CDR2 FQDESV (reference sequence). CDR3 size: 16 residues. Trimming pared 1 base from V and 0 bases from J, leaving 10 bases between. The CDR3 DNA reads as TGTGCCAGCAGCTTAGATCTCGGCTCCTCTGGAAACACCATATATTTT. It is translated as CASSLDLGSSGNTIYF.

The genes are TRBV19 and TRBJ2-3; possibly TRBD2 for D (6 bases). V was shortened by 0 bases and J by 1 base, with 14 bases between the two germline ends. This CDR3 has 17 residues. Germline CDR1 reads LNHDA; CDR2 reads SQIVND (reference sequence). Here the CDR3 reads CASSIDLETRGTDTQYF. As DNA, the CDR3 is TGTGCCAGTAGTATAGATCTAGAGACTAGGGGCACAGATACGCAGTATTTT.

This clone appeared once. The chain carries TRBV2 and TRBJ1-4; D unresolved. The V and J ends lost 3 bases and 8 bases respectively, with 7 bases between them. The CDR3 runs 12 residues. Germline CDR1 reads SNHLY; CDR2 reads FYNNEI. The CDR3 coding sequence is TGTGCCAGCAGTGAGCGAAGGGAAAAACTGTTTTTT. The encoded protein is CASSERREKLFF.

V gene TRBV4-2 combines with J gene TRBJ2-1; tentative D call: TRBD1 (6 bases). CDR3 length: 17 amino acids. The V gene lost 2 bases and the J gene lost 6 bases, with 20 bases spanning the gap. Per germline, CDR1 LGHNA and CDR2 YNFKEQ. The CDR3 sequence is CASSQKGSGVPPNEQFF. CDR3 coding DNA: TGTGCCAGCAGCCAAAAAGGATCAGGGGTCCCTCCCAATGAGCAGTTCTTC.

The chain uses TRBV28 and TRBJ2-1; 9 bases map to TRBD2. Germline V lookup: CDR1 MDHEN, CDR2 SYDVKM. This CDR3 has 15 amino acids. V trimming: 4 bases; J trimming: 7 bases; junction bases outside the gene matches: 8. CDR3 coding DNA: TGTGCCAGCAGTTCAGGCGGGGGGGCATGGAATGAGCAGTTCTTC. Protein: CASSSGGGAWNEQFF.

The chain recombines TRBV2 with TRBJ2-5; D unresolved. CDR1 is SNHLY, CDR2 FYNNEI, per germline. CDR3 length: 14 residues. Between the trimmed V and J ends, which lost 0 bases and 4 bases, there was a span of 9 bases. The CDR3, as DNA: TGTGCCAGCAGTGAAGCGAGGCGAGGAGAGACCCAGTACTTC. It specifies CASSEARRGETQYF.

The chain combines TRBV6-1 with TRBJ2-7; D may be TRBD1 (6 bases). The CDR3 length is 14 residues. Trimming cost V 1 base and J 2 bases, with 9 bases left between them. Germline lookup yields CDR1 MNHNS and CDR2 SASEGT. CDR3: CASSEGRGTYEQYF. CDR3 nucleotides: TGTGCCAGCAGTGAAGGAAGGGGGACCTACGAGCAGTACTTC.

The chain employs TRBV7-2 and TRBJ1-1; no clear D. V lost 4 bases and J 0 bases, leaving 9 bases between the germline ends. The germline CDR1 and CDR2 sequences are SGHTA and FQGNSA. The CDR3 length is 14 residues. The CDR3 is CASSWGVMNTEAFF. The CDR3 DNA is TGTGCCAGCAGCTGGGGTGTAATGAACACTGAAGCTTTCTTT.

The J gene is TRBJ1-2, the V gene TRBV27; no clear D. V dropped 2 bases and J dropped 0 bases, with 7 bases sitting between them. CDR1 and CDR2 from the germline V gene are MNHEY and SMNVEV (reference sequence). The CDR3 extends over 14 amino acids. This CDR3 is CASSLSPANYGYTF. CDR3 nucleotides: TGTGCCAGCAGTTTAAGCCCGGCTAACTATGGCTACACCTTC.